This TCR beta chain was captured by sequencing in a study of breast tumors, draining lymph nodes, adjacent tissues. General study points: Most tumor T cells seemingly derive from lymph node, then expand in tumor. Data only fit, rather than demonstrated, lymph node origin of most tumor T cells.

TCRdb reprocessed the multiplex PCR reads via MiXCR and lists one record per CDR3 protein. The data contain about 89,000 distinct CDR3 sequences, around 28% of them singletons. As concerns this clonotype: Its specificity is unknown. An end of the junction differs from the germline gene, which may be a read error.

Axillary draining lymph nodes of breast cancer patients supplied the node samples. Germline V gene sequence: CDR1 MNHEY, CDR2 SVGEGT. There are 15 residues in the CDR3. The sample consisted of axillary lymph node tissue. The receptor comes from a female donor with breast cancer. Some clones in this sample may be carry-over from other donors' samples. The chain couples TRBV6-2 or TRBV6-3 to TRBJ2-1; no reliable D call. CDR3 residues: CASRRDTSPYNGQFF. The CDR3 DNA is TGTGCCAGCAGGCGCGACACCAGCCCCTACAATGGGCAGTTCTTC.